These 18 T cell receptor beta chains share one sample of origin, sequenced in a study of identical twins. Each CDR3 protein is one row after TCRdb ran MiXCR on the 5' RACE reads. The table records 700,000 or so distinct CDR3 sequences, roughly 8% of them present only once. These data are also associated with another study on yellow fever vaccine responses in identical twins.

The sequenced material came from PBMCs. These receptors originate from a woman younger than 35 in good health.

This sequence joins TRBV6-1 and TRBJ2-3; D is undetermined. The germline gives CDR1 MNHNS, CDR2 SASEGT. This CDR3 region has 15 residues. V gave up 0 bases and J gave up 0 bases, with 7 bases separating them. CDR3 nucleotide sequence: TGTGCCAGCAGTGAAGCTTACGGGAGCACAGATACGCAGTATTTT. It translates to CASSEAYGSTDTQYF.

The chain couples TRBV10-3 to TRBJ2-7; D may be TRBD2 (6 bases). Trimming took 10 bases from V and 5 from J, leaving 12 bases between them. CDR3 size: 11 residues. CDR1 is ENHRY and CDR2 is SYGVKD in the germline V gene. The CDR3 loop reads CASGERHEQYF. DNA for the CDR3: TGTGCCAGCGGGGAGCGCCACGAGCAGTACTTC.

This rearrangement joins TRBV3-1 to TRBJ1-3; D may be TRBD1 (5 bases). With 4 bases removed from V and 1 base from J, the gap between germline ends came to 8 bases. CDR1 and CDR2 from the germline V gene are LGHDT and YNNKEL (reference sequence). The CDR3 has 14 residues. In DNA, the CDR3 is TGTGCCAGCAGCCGAGGGGTTTCTGGAAACACCATATATTTT. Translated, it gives CASSRGVSGNTIYF.

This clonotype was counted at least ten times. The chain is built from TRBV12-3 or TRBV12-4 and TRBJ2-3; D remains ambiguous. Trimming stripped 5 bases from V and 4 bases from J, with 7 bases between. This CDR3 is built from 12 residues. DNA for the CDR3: TGTGCCAGCAGTCCCCTGGCAGATACGCAGTATTTT. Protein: CASSPLADTQYF.

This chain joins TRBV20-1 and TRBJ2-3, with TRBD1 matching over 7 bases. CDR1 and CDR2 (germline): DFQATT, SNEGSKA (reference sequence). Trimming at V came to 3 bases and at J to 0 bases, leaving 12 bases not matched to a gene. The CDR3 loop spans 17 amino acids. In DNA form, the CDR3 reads TGCAGTGCTAGGGCTGTCACAGGGGCTTTTAGCACAGATACGCAGTATTTT. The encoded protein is CSARAVTGAFSTDTQYF.

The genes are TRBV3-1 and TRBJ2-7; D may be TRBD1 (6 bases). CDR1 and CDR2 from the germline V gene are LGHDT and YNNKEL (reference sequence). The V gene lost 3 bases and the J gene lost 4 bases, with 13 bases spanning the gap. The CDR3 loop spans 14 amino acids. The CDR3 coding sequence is TGTGCCAGCAGCCAGGGACACGGGCCTTACGAGCAGTACTTC. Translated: CASSQGHGPYEQYF.

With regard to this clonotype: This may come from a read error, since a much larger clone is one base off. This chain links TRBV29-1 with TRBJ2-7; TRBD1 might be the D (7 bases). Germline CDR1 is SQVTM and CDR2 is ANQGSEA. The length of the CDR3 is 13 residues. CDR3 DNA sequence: TGCGGCGTTGTCCCTTGGCAGGGGGGTGAGCAGTACTTC. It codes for CGVVPWQGGEQYF.

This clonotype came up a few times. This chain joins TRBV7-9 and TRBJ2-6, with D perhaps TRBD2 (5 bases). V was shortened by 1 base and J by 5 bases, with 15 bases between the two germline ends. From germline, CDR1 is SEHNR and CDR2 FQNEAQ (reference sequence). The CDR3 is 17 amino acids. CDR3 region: CASSLGTTGTWANVLTF. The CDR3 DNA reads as TGTGCCAGCAGCTTAGGTACTACGGGAACGTGGGCCAACGTCCTGACTTTC. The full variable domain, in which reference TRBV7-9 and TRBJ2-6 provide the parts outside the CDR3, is DTGVSQNPRHKITKRGQNVTFRCDPISEHNRLYWYRQTLGQGPEFLTYFQNEAQLEKSRLLSDRFSAERPKGSFSTLEIQRTEQGDSAMYLCASSLGTTGTWANVLTFGAGSRLTVL.

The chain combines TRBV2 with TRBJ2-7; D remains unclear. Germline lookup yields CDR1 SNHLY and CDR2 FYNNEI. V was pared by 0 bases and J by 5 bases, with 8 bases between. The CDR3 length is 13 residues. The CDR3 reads CASSEAWRNEQYF. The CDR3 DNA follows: TGTGCCAGCAGTGAAGCGTGGCGGAACGAGCAGTACTTC.

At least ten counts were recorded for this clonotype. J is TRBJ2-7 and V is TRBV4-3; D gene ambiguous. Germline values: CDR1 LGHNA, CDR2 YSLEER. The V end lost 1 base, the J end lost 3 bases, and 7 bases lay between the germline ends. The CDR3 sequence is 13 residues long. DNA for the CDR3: TGCGCCAGCAGCCAAGGAGGCAACTACGAGCAGTACTTC. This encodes CASSQGGNYEQYF.

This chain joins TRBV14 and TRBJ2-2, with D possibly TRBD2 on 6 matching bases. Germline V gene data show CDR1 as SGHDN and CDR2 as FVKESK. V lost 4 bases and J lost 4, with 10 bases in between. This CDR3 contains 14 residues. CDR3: CASSPARGTGELFF. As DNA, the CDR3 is TGTGCCAGCAGCCCCGCGCGGGGCACCGGGGAGCTGTTTTTT.

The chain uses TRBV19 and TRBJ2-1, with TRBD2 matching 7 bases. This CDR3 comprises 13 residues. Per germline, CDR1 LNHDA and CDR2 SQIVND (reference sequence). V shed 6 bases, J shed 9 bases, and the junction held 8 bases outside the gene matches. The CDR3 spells CASRTGGQPEQFF. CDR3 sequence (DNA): TGTGCCAGTAGGACGGGAGGCCAACCTGAGCAGTTCTTC.

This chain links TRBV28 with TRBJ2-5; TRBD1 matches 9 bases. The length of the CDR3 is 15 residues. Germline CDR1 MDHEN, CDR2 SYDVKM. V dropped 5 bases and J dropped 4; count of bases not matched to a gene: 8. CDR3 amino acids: CASSIYRGRLETQYF. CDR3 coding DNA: TGTGCCAGCAGTATCTACAGGGGGCGCTTAGAGACCCAGTACTTC.

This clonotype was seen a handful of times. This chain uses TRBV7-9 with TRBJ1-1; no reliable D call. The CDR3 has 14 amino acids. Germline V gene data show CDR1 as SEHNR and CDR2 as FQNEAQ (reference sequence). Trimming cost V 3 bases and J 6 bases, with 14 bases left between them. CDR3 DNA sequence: TGTGCCAGCAGCTTTACCGGTGGGTATCCTGAAGCTTTCTTT. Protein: CASSFTGGYPEAFF.

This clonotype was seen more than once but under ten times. In DNA, the CDR3 is TGTGCCAGCAGCTTGGGCGGTAGCGGAGGAGAGACCCAGTACTTC. This encodes CASSLGGSGGETQYF. This chain links TRBV5-4 with TRBJ2-5; tentative D call: TRBD2 (6 bases). Germline V gives CDR1 SGHNT, CDR2 YYREEE (reference sequence). Trimming pared 0 bases from V and 4 bases from J, leaving 13 bases between. This CDR3 is 15 amino acids long.

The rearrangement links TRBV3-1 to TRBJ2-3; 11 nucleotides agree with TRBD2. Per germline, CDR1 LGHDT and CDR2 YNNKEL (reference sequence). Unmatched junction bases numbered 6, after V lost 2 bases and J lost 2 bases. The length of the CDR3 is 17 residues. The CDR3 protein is CASSQHSGGANTDTQYF. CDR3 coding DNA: TGTGCCAGCAGCCAACATAGCGGGGGGGCGAACACAGATACGCAGTATTTT.

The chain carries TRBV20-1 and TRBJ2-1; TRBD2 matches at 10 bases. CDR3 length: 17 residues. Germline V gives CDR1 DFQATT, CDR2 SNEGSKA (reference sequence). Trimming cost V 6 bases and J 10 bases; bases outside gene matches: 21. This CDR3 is CSANSRLAGTFHSEQFF. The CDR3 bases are TGCAGTGCCAATTCCAGACTAGCGGGCACCTTCCATTCCGAGCAGTTCTTC.

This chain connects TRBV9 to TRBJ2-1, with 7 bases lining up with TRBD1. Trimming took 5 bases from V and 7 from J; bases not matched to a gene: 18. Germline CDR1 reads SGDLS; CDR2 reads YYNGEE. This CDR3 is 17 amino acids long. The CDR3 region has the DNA TGTGCCAGCAGTTCTAGGGGGCTAGGGCAACTCGGTAATGAGCAGTTCTTC. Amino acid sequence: CASSSRGLGQLGNEQFF.